The clone carrying this T cell receptor beta chain was seen many times. Its antigen is as yet unknown. This CDR3 is built from 13 residues. V was shortened by 3 bases and J by 7 bases, with 12 bases between the two germline ends. Germline CDR1 is DFQATT and CDR2 is SNEGSKA (reference sequence). Template material for amplifying TCR beta CDR3 regions consisted of RNA transcripts. Primed by the HTBI set, a first-round RT-PCR was run on the TCR CDR3. Each CDR3 protein is one row after TCRdb ran MiXCR on the multiplex PCR reads. The data hold roughly 710,000 distinct CDR3 sequences, with 30% to 40% observed a single time. Patients aged 18 to 65 had newly diagnosed hyperthyroidism of under 2 months' duration. This specimen comes from a study of T cells in Graves' hyperthyroidism and ophthalmopathy. Background on the study: At the time of initial diagnosis and before any treatment, peripheral blood was collected.

Study conclusions and caveats: Clonotypes that were expanded in thyroid above 0.001 mostly appeared in blood too. Ophthalmopathy, as predicted by the model, came a median 6.5 months after the prediction.

Sequencing used blood. The source is a woman in her forties with Graves' hyperthyroidism. The V call is TRBV20-1, the J call TRBJ2-2; no definite D call. CDR3: CSASGQLDGELFF. CDR3 bases: TGCAGTGCTAGTGGGCAGCTAGACGGGGAGCTGTTTTTT.